This T cell receptor (beta chain) was obtained from a study of control samples from healthy donors and cancer patients. From germline, CDR1 is MNHEY and CDR2 SVGAGI. Trimming pared 0 bases from V and 0 bases from J, leaving 10 bases between. The CDR3 loop spans 16 amino acids. Libraries were prepared by immunoSEQ multiplex PCR; TCRdb keeps only in-frame clonotypes and omits some of them. The sample consists of around 100,000 clones, roughly 90% of them appearing once. The chain uses TRBV6-5 and TRBJ2-3, with a possible D match to TRBD2 (5 bases). Material for sequencing was blood. The TCR comes from a man younger than 40 in good health. For the CDR3, the DNA is TGTGCCAGCAGTTACTCGCAGAGGACTAGCACAGATACGCAGTATTTT. It translates to CASSYSQRTSTDTQYF.